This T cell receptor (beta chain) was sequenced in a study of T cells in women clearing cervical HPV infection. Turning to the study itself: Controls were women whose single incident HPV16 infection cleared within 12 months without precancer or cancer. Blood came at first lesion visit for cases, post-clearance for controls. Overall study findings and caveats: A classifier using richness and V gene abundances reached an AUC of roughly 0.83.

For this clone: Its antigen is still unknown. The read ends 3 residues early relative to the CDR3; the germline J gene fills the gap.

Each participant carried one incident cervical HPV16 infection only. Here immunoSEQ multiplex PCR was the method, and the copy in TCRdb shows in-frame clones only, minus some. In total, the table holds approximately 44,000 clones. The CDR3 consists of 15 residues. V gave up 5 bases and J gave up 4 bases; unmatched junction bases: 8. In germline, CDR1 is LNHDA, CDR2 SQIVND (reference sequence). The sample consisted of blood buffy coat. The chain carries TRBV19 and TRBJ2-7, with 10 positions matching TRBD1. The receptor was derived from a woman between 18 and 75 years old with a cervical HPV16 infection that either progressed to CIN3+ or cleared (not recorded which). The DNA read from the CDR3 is TGTGCCAGTAGTGGCGACAGGGGGCGCAGGTACGAG. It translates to CASSGDRGRRYE. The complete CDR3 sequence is CASSGDRGRRYEQYF.